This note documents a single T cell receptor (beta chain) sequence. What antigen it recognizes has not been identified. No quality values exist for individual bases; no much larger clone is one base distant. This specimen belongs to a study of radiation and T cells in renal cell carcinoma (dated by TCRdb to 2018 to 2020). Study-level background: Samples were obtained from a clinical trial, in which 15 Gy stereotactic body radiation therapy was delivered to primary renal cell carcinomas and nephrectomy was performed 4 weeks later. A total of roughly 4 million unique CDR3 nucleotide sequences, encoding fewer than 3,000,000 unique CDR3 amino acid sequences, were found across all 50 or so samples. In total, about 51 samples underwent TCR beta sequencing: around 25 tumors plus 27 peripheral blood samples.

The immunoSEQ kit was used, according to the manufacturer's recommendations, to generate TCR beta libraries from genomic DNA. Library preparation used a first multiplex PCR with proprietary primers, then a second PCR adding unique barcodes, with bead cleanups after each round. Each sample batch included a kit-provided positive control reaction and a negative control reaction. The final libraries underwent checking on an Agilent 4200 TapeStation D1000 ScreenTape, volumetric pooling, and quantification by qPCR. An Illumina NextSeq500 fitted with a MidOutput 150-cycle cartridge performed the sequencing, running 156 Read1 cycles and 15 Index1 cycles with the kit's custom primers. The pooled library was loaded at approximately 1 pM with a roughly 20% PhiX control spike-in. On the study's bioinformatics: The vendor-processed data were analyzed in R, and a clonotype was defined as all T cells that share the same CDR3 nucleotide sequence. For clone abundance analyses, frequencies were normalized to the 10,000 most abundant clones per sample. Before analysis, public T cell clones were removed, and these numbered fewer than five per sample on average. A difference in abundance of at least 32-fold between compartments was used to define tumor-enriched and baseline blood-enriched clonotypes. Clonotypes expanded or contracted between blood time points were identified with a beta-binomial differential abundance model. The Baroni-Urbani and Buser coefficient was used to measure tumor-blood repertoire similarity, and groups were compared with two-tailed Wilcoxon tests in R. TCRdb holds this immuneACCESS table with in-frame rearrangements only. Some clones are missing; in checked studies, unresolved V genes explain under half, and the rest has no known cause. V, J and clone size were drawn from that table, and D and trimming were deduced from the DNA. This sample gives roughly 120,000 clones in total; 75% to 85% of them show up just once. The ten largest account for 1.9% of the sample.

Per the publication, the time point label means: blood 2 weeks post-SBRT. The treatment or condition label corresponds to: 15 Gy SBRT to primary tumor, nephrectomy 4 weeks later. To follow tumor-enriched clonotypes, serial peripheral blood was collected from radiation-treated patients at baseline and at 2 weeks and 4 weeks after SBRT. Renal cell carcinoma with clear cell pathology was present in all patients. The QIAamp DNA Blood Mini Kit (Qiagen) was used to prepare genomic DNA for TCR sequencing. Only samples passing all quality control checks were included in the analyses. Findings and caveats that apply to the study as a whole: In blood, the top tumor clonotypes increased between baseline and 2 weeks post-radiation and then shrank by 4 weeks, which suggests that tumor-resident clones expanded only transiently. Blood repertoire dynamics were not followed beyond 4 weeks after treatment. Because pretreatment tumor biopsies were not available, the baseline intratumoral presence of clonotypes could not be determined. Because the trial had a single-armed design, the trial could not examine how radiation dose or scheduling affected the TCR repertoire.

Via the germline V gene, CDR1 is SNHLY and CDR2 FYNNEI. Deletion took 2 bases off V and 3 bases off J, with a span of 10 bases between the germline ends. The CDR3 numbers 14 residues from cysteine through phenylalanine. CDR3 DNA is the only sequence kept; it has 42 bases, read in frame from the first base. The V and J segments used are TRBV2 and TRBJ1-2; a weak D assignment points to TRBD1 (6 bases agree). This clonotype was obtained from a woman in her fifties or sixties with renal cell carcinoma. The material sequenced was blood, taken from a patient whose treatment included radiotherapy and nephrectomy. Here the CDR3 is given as CASSELNRDYGYTF. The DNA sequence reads TGTGCCAGCAGTGAATTGAACAGGGACTATGGCTACACCTTC. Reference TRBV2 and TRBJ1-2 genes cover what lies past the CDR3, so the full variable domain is EPEVTQTPSHQVTQMGQEVILRCVPISNHLYFYWYRQILGQKVEFLVSFYNNEISEKSEIFDDQFSVERPDGSNFTLKIRSTKLEDSAMYFCASSELNRDYGYTFGSGTRLTVV.